A selection of T cell receptor beta chains follows, all from one sample in a study of T cells in Graves' hyperthyroidism and ophthalmopathy. TCRdb reprocessed the multiplex PCR reads via MiXCR and lists one record per CDR3 protein. The data contain nearly 600,000 distinct CDR3 sequences, roughly 14% of them seen just once; the ten biggest clones take up 5.8%. Sequenced: blood. These TCRs come from a woman aged 30 to 39 with Graves' hyperthyroidism that later progressed to Graves' ophthalmopathy. Both conserved end residues are part of each CDR3. The order of the fields is J gene, clone size, V gene, CDR3 protein. Clone sizes are given selectively: once, few, many, or a class where the clone is expanded.

j_call: TRBJ2-2
clone_size: many
v_call: TRBV2
cdr3_aa: CASSGLAGGPLGELFF

j_call: TRBJ2-5
clone_size: few
v_call: TRBV6-1
cdr3_aa: CASIGNSKGSQYF

j_call: TRBJ1-1
clone_size: -
v_call: TRBV29-1
cdr3_aa: CSVASAPIRTADTEAFF

j_call: TRBJ1-1
clone_size: many
v_call: TRBV7-8
cdr3_aa: CASRQGSNTEAFF

j_call: TRBJ2-6
clone_size: -
v_call: TRBV13
cdr3_aa: CASSSGQGGGANVLTF

j_call: TRBJ1-6
clone_size: many
v_call: TRBV14
cdr3_aa: CASSQFDGDNSPLHF

j_call: TRBJ2-3
clone_size: many
v_call: TRBV2
cdr3_aa: CASRRVTDTQYF

j_call: TRBJ1-1
clone_size: -
v_call: TRBV6-1
cdr3_aa: CASRPRTVNTEAFF

j_call: TRBJ2-2
clone_size: -
v_call: TRBV29-1
cdr3_aa: CSGGRDTGELFF

j_call: TRBJ2-7
clone_size: -
v_call: TRBV3-1
cdr3_aa: CASSQLSAYEQYF

j_call: TRBJ1-5
clone_size: many
v_call: TRBV19
cdr3_aa: CASSMDHSNQPQHF

j_call: TRBJ2-2
clone_size: -
v_call: TRBV19
cdr3_aa: CAGRGGSSNTGELFF

j_call: TRBJ2-1
clone_size: few
v_call: TRBV3-1
cdr3_aa: CASSHPIGLLYNEQFF

j_call: TRBJ2-1
clone_size: few
v_call: TRBV5-1
cdr3_aa: CASLGPSYNEQFF

j_call: TRBJ1-2
clone_size: few
v_call: TRBV7-9
cdr3_aa: CASSLAEGGNYGYTF

j_call: TRBJ2-5
clone_size: -
v_call: TRBV12-3/TRBV12-4
cdr3_aa: CASSTSAETQYF

j_call: TRBJ1-1
clone_size: many
v_call: TRBV28
cdr3_aa: CASSLWASEAFF